The sequence of this T cell receptor (beta chain) was determined in a study of T cell responses to AZD1222 COVID-19 vaccine. Study-level results: The donors showed a predominance of white British ancestry and of females, with possible underestimation of clonal diversity.

Trimming took 4 bases from V and 1 from J, leaving 8 bases between them. The CDR3 runs 13 residues. Germline lookup yields CDR1 SQVTM and CDR2 ANQGSEA. Only one count was recorded for this clone. Its antigen remains unknown. Other DNA sequences in this specimen translate into the identical CDR3. Assay used: immunoSEQ multiplex PCR; TCRdb lists only in-frame clones, some missing. The sample has over 150,000 clones; 90% are singletons. Sequences were derived from peripheral blood, sampled on day 0 of AZD1222 vaccination. The receptor was derived from an adult in good health. The gene calls are TRBV29-1 and TRBJ2-1, with D perhaps matching TRBD2 (6 bases). The CDR3 sequence: CSVAGRSYNEQFF. CDR3 bases: TGCAGCGTTGCAGGGAGGTCCTACAATGAGCAGTTCTTC.